This T cell receptor beta chain was captured in a study of immune evolution from preneoplasia to lung adenocarcinoma. Trimming took off 0 bases at V and 4 bases at J, with 12 bases between the two ends. The CDR3 covers 15 residues. Germline CDR1 and CDR2: SGHRS and YFSETQ. Libraries were prepared by immunoSEQ multiplex PCR; TCRdb keeps only in-frame clonotypes and omits some of them. The sample has about 14,000 clones; over 65% are singletons. Specimen: FFPE minimally invasive lung adenocarcinoma tissue. The V call is TRBV5-1, the J call TRBJ2-3; D unresolved. This receptor was identified in a person between 60 and 79 years old with lung adenocarcinoma. CDR3 coding DNA: TGCGCCAGCAGCTTGGGTGGGGTCGGCGCAGATACGCAGTATTTT. Its protein product is CASSLGGVGADTQYF.